The entry below describes one TCR beta chain. The antigen is not known. This sample is drawn from a study of memory CD4+ T cells and cytomegalovirus serostatus. From germline, CDR1 is SNHLY and CDR2 FYNNEI. This CDR3 region has 16 residues. J lost 2 bases, V lost 2 bases, and 5 bases had no gene match. Using immunoSEQ multiplex PCR, the repertoire was profiled, and TCRdb retains in-frame clones only, with some absent. The sample has 52,000 or so clones, roughly four fifths seen once. Single viable CD3+CD4+CD8-CD45RO+ cells were sorted as the memory CD4+ T cells. Total CD4+ T cells were enriched by CD4 positive selection. Study results and caveats: Each of 67 CMV-associated TCRbeta sequences occurred in one to five individuals.

The receptor was isolated from an adult in good health and CMV-seronegative. Input material: memory CD4+ T cells from blood. The chain joins TRBV2 to TRBJ2-3; 9 positions match TRBD2. DNA of the CDR3: TGTGCCAGCAGTGAATTGGCTAGCGGGACCACAGATACGCAGTATTTT. It codes for CASSELASGTTDTQYF. Complete variable domain (other parts from reference TRBV2 and TRBJ2-3): EPEVTQTPSHQVTQMGQEVILRCVPISNHLYFYWYRQILGQKVEFLVSFYNNEISEKSEIFDDQFSVERPDGSNFTLKIRSTKLEDSAMYFCASSELASGTTDTQYFGPGTRLTVL.